This T cell receptor (beta chain) was identified during a study of blood T cell repertoires in COVID-19. The V and J ends lost 1 base and 5 bases respectively, with 12 bases between them. The germline gives CDR1 SGDLS, CDR2 YYNGEE. CDR3 size: 15 residues. Generated by immunoSEQ multiplex PCR, the TCRdb table keeps only in-frame clones and is missing some. This sample has around 100,000 clones, with 90% found just once. The source is a man aged 45-60 years with acute or convalescent COVID-19. The chain employs TRBV9 and TRBJ2-2, with D perhaps matching TRBD2 (5 bases). Sequencing input: peripheral blood. The CDR3 DNA reads as TGTGCCAGCAGCGTATTTGAGGGAGAGACCGGGGAGCTGTTTTTT. Translating gives CASSVFEGETGELFF.